Presented here are 12 T cell receptor beta chains from one specimen sequenced in a study of blood T cell repertoires in COVID-19. The protocol was immunoSEQ multiplex PCR, while the TCRdb copy is restricted to in-frame clones and leaves out a portion. The data hold 160,000 or so clones, with approximately 85% observed a single time. Sequencing input: peripheral blood. These receptors were obtained from a man in his forties with acute or convalescent COVID-19.

The CDR3 bases are TGTGCCAGCAGCTCCTACCCGGGACTAGCGGGGGGAGAGACCCAGTACTTC. It encodes CASSSYPGLAGGETQYF. The chain uses TRBV7-6 and TRBJ2-5; 15 bases match TRBD2. J was trimmed by 4 bases and V by 4 bases; bases with no gene match: 7. The CDR3 covers 17 residues. Germline V gene lookup returns CDR1 SGHVS and CDR2 FNYEAQ.

The chain recombines TRBV5-6 with TRBJ1-3; D gene uncertain. This CDR3 has 13 residues. CDR1 and CDR2 (germline): SGHDT, YYEEEE. Between the trimmed V and J ends, which lost 6 bases and 2 bases, there was a span of 9 bases. The CDR3 DNA sequence: TGTGCCAGCACCATTTCCCCTGGAAACACCATATATTTT. Its protein product is CASTISPGNTIYF.

The V call is TRBV7-2, the J call TRBJ2-7, with D unclear. V was shortened by 3 bases and J by 2 bases, with 8 bases between the two germline ends. The CDR3 sequence is 13 residues long. Germline V gives CDR1 SGHTA, CDR2 FQGNSA. This chain's CDR3 is CASSFTVTYEQYF. CDR3 in DNA: TGTGCCAGCAGCTTCACAGTGACCTACGAGCAGTACTTC.

This rearrangement joins TRBV30 to TRBJ2-1; a weak D match, TRBD2 (6 bases). The length of the CDR3 is 12 residues. Germline V CDR1 and CDR2: GTSNPN, SVGIG (reference sequence). Trimming cost V 2 bases and J 8 bases, with 10 bases left between them. The CDR3, as DNA: TGTGCCTGGAGTCCCCGGGGGTATGAGCAGTTCTTC. Translating it yields CAWSPRGYEQFF.

The V call is TRBV28, the J call TRBJ1-2; 10 bases map to TRBD1. J lost 6 bases, V lost 6 bases, and 4 bases had no gene match. CDR1 is MDHEN and CDR2 is SYDVKM in the germline V gene. CDR3 length equals 13 residues. In DNA, the CDR3 is TGTGCCAGCAGCCTCGGGACAGGGGATGGCTACACCTTC. Protein: CASSLGTGDGYTF.

The rearrangement uses TRBV6-5 and TRBJ1-4; 9 bases line up with TRBD1. The J segment lost 8 bases and the V segment lost 10 bases, leaving 5 bases of the junction unmatched. CDR3 size: 12 residues. Germline V CDR1 and CDR2: MNHEY, SVGAGI. The CDR3 protein is CANRDRAEKLFF. The DNA for the CDR3 is TGTGCCAACCGGGACAGGGCCGAAAAACTGTTTTTT.

The J gene is TRBJ1-2, the V gene TRBV10-3, with D perhaps TRBD1 (6 bases). This CDR3 region has 13 residues. The V and J ends lost 3 bases and 11 bases respectively, with 16 bases between them. Germline CDR1 and CDR2: ENHRY and SYGVKD. CDR3 nucleotides: TGTGCCATCAGTGATGGGGGCAGTAGGATTTACACCTTC. Its protein is CAISDGGSRIYTF.

This chain links TRBV27 with TRBJ1-3; perhaps TRBD1 as D (5 bases). CDR1 and CDR2 from the germline V gene are MNHEY and SMNVEV (reference sequence). CDR3 length: 14 residues. The V end was cut by 7 bases, the J end by 2 bases, with 12 bases between. The CDR3 is CASKSQGAGNTIYF. The DNA for the CDR3 is TGTGCCAGCAAATCTCAGGGCGCTGGAAACACCATATATTTT.

This clone was seen a handful of times. This sequence joins TRBV7-2 and TRBJ1-1; no definite D call. Trimming stripped 4 bases from V and 0 bases from J, with 6 bases between. Germline CDR1 reads SGHTA; CDR2 reads FQGNSA. The CDR3 extends over 13 amino acids. CDR3 protein: CASSSRLNTEAFF. CDR3 DNA: TGTGCCAGCAGCTCTAGATTGAACACTGAAGCTTTCTTT.

The CDR3 loop is CAWTLTGAPGNTIYF. The CDR3, as DNA: TGTGCCTGGACCCTTACAGGAGCACCTGGAAACACCATATATTTT. V and J are TRBV30 and TRBJ1-3, with D maybe TRBD1 (5 bases). V was pared by 4 bases and J by 2 bases, with 15 bases between. Germline loops: CDR1 GTSNPN, CDR2 SVGIG (reference sequence). This CDR3 spans 15 amino acids.

This clone was found a few times. The chain uses TRBV9 and TRBJ1-2, with D hard to call. Germline V CDR1 and CDR2: SGDLS, YYNGEE. V was clipped by 4 bases and J by 10 bases, with 20 bases between them. CDR3 length: 14 amino acids. The CDR3 coding sequence is TGTGCCAGCAGCCCTCAAATAAGGGAGAGGGCCTACACCTTC. Protein: CASSPQIRERAYTF.

Worth noting for this clone: One junction end does not reproduce the germline sequence, and a read error may be involved. The chain couples TRBV20-1 to TRBJ2-1; TRBD2 aligns across 9 bases. The germline V gene encodes CDR1 DFQATT and CDR2 SNEGSKA (reference sequence). The CDR3 spans 11 residues. The CDR3 here is CSAGAGGRLVF. DNA of the CDR3: TGCAGTGCCGGAGCGGGGGGTCGCCTCGTCTTC.